This TCR beta chain was recovered during a study of CD8+ T cells in alopecia areata. Overall study: Dosing spanned 6 to 18 months on tofacitinib, then 6 months off drug.

Treatment in this sample: oral pan-JAK inhibitor, 5-10 mg twice daily. Following extraction, RNA underwent reverse transcription to cDNA, which served as the sequencing template. The repertoire was sequenced with immunoSEQ multiplex PCR; TCRdb's copy has only in-frame clones and lacks some. The table has about 190,000 clones, around 60% seen once. This sequence was found in a human donor with alopecia areata. The sample in question was CD4+ T cells sorted from blood, obtained at week 4, from a patient treated with tofacitinib.

CDR3 nucleotides: TGCGCCAGCAGCTTGGCCCCGGGACAGAGCTCCTACGAGCAGTACTTC. The encoded protein is CASSLAPGQSSYEQYF. The gene calls are TRBV5-1 and TRBJ2-7; 7 bases agree with TRBD1. The J segment lost 0 bases and the V segment lost 0 bases, leaving 6 bases of the junction unmatched. From germline, CDR1 is SGHRS and CDR2 YFSETQ. The CDR3 has 16 amino acids.